These 15 T cell receptor beta chains were sequenced from one sample in a study of blood T cell repertoires in COVID-19. Sequencing was performed with immunoSEQ multiplex PCR; in TCRdb, only in-frame clones are kept and a portion is missing. The sample consists of around 64,000 clones, 87% of them appearing once. The sequencing input was peripheral blood. All receptors derive from a woman younger than 30 with acute or convalescent COVID-19.

The chain employs TRBV27 and TRBJ1-6; D is uncertain. V dropped 1 base and J dropped 10 bases, with 17 bases sitting between them. CDR3 length: 16 residues. The germline CDR1 and CDR2 sequences are MNHEY and SMNVEV (reference sequence). The CDR3 reads CASSLWRETWRSPLHF. As DNA, the CDR3 is TGTGCCAGCAGTTTATGGCGCGAAACTTGGCGGTCACCCCTCCACTTT.

The CDR3 region has the DNA TGTGCCATCAGTGAGCCCAGTTTCAAGACAGGGGTCCGGTCCGAGCAGTACTTC. Its translation: CAISEPSFKTGVRSEQYF. V usage is TRBV10-3 and J usage is TRBJ2-7, with 8 bases aligning to TRBD1. With 2 bases clipped from V and 6 bases from J, the junction kept 18 bases outside the gene matches. CDR3 length: 18 residues. Germline V lookup: CDR1 ENHRY, CDR2 SYGVKD.

This CDR3 reads CASSPWTILTGELFF. The CDR3 DNA follows: TGTGCCAGCAGCCCCTGGACAATCCTCACCGGGGAGCTGTTTTTT. The J gene is TRBJ2-2, the V gene TRBV11-3; TRBD1 is a possible D gene (5 bases). CDR1 is SGHNT and CDR2 is YENEEA in the germline V gene. This CDR3 spans 15 amino acids. V lost 5 bases and J lost 4, with 14 bases in between.

The rearrangement joins TRBV5-8 to TRBJ1-2, with TRBD1 matching 8 bases. J was trimmed by 4 bases and V by 4 bases; bases with no gene match: 18. The CDR3 has 18 amino acids. Germline lookup yields CDR1 SGHTS and CDR2 YDEGEE. The chain's CDR3 is CASSKQPGTGDSSYGYTF. In nucleotides, the CDR3 is TGTGCCAGCAGCAAACAACCCGGGACAGGCGACTCCAGCTATGGCTACACCTTC.

The J gene is TRBJ1-2, the V gene TRBV19; no clear D gene. The germline V gene has CDR1 LNHDA and CDR2 SQIVND (reference sequence). The V gene lost 1 base and the J gene lost 5 bases, with 11 bases spanning the gap. The CDR3 has 14 amino acids. CDR3: CASSIGNSLYGYTF. The CDR3 DNA sequence: TGTGCCAGTAGTATAGGTAACAGCTTATATGGCTACACCTTC.

The chain has TRBV15 and TRBJ1-2; D not certain. Germline CDR1 and CDR2: LNHNV and YYDKDF (reference sequence). This CDR3 spans 14 amino acids. V was shortened by 3 bases and J by 3 bases, with 11 bases between the two germline ends. The CDR3 region has the DNA TGTGCCACCAGCAGGTCGGTATTCGACTATGGCTACACCTTC. This codes for CATSRSVFDYGYTF. The variable domain in full, with the rest retrieved from reference TRBV15 and TRBJ1-2, is DAMVIQNPRYQVTQFGKPVTLSCSQTLNHNVMYWYQQKSSQAPKLLFHYYDKDFNNEADTPDNFQSRRPNTSFCFLDIRSPGLGDTAMYLCATSRSVFDYGYTFGSGTRLTVV.

The chain employs TRBV14 and TRBJ2-1; 11 nucleotides match TRBD2. With 3 bases clipped from V and 8 bases from J, the junction kept 9 bases outside the gene matches. Germline V gene data show CDR1 as SGHDN and CDR2 as FVKESK. The length of the CDR3 is 16 residues. CDR3 nucleotide sequence: TGTGCCAGCAGCCACATTAGCGGGAGGGCCTGGGATGAGCAGTTCTTC. Translating it yields CASSHISGRAWDEQFF.

V gene TRBV2 combines with J gene TRBJ1-6; D may be TRBD1 (5 bases). The V end was cut by 2 bases, the J end by 7 bases, with 12 bases between. The CDR3 contains 15 residues. Germline CDR1 SNHLY, CDR2 FYNNEI. CDR3: CASSERGGENSPLHF. In nucleotides, the CDR3 is TGTGCCAGCAGTGAACGGGGGGGAGAGAATTCACCCCTCCACTTT.

A single count supports this clone. The chain couples TRBV6-6 to TRBJ2-1; TRBD2 is a possible D gene (7 bases). The germline CDR1 and CDR2 sequences are MNHNY and SVGAGI (reference sequence). Trimming shortened V by 6 bases and J by 5 bases, and 20 bases separated the two germline ends. This CDR3 is 16 amino acids long. Here the CDR3 DNA reads TGTGCCAGCAGGTCGGGGGGCGGGACGGTAGACAATGAGCAGTTCTTC. This gives the protein CASRSGGGTVDNEQFF.

The chain combines TRBV4-1 with TRBJ1-5, with 8 positions matching TRBD1. This CDR3 comprises 17 residues. The germline gives CDR1 MGHRA, CDR2 YSYEKL. V lost 0 bases to trimming and J lost 4 bases; unmatched junction nucleotides: 8. The CDR3 loop reads CASSQEGGTGGNQPQHF. In DNA form, the CDR3 reads TGCGCCAGCAGCCAAGAGGGAGGGACAGGAGGAAATCAGCCCCAGCATTTT.

The genes are TRBV5-1 and TRBJ1-1; 9 bases agree with TRBD1. This CDR3 contains 16 residues. CDR1 SGHRS and CDR2 YFSETQ come from the germline V gene. Unmatched junction bases numbered 10, after V lost 4 bases and J lost 3 bases. This chain's CDR3 is CASSQTGGRGYTEAFF. Here the CDR3 DNA reads TGCGCCAGCAGCCAAACAGGGGGCAGGGGGTACACTGAAGCTTTCTTT.

V usage is TRBV5-1 and J usage is TRBJ2-1; TRBD1 matches 8 bases. The length of the CDR3 is 16 residues. Unmatched junction bases numbered 15, after V lost 5 bases and J lost 8 bases. The germline V gene has CDR1 SGHRS and CDR2 YFSETQ. The CDR3 coding sequence is TGCGCCAGCAGTCAGGAACGGACAGGGAGTATCGATGAGCAGTTCTTC. Protein product: CASSQERTGSIDEQFF.

This clone showed up just once. This chain joins TRBV27 and TRBJ1-2, with 8 bases lining up with TRBD1. Trimming at V came to 5 bases and at J to 5 bases, leaving 10 bases not matched to a gene. Germline lookup yields CDR1 MNHEY and CDR2 SMNVEV (reference sequence). CDR3 length: 15 amino acids. CDR3 DNA: TGTGCCAGCAGTCCCCAGACAGGGGCGCATTATGGCTACACCTTC. This encodes CASSPQTGAHYGYTF.

This clone was counted a single time. This chain uses TRBV18 with TRBJ1-3; TRBD1 might be the D (6 bases). This CDR3 region has 17 residues. Germline V gene sequence: CDR1 KGHSH, CDR2 LQKENI. With 1 base removed from V and 0 bases from J, the gap between germline ends came to 13 bases. CDR3 DNA sequence: TGTGCCAGCTCACCACGGTTTCAGGGGTTCTCTGGAAACACCATATATTTT. It codes for CASSPRFQGFSGNTIYF.

This rearrangement joins TRBV6-5 to TRBJ2-5; 7 nucleotides align to TRBD1. J was trimmed by 2 bases and V by 2 bases; bases with no gene match: 5. The CDR3 length is 15 residues. Germline V CDR1 and CDR2: MNHEY, SVGAGI. CDR3 residues: CASSYRGRGQETQYF. The DNA for the CDR3 is TGTGCCAGCAGTTACCGGGGCAGGGGGCAAGAGACCCAGTACTTC.